The T cell receptor (beta chain) under discussion was sequenced for a study of T cells in Graves' hyperthyroidism and ophthalmopathy. Whole-study context: The authors collected peripheral blood at initial diagnosis, before any treatment.

Used for diagnoses were clinical symptoms, serum thyroxine and TRAb, thyroid ultrasound and orbital computed tomography. The CDR3 consists of 13 residues. Germline CDR1 LGHDT, CDR2 YNNKEL (reference sequence). Trimming removed 4 bases at V and 11 bases at J, with 12 bases between. Amplification targeted TCR beta CDR3 regions from RNA transcripts. Primed by the HTBI set, a first-round RT-PCR was run on the TCR CDR3. TCRdb ran MiXCR on the multiplex PCR reads and lists one entry per CDR3 protein. The sample has about 400,000 distinct CDR3 sequences, about a sixth seen once. This clonotype came up many times.

The TCR comes from a woman younger than 30 with Graves' hyperthyroidism. The V call is TRBV3-1, the J call TRBJ1-6; D is unresolved. Material: blood. The CDR3 region is CASSLAQQPPLHF. The CDR3 DNA reads TGTGCCAGCAGCCTGGCCCAACAGCCACCCCTCCACTTT. Based on the CDR3 plus reference TRBV3-1 and TRBJ1-6, the full variable domain is DTAVSQTPKYLVTQMGNDKSIKCEQNLGHDTMYWYKQDSKKFLKIMFSYNNKELIINETVPNRFSPKSPDKAHLNLHINSLELGDSAVYFCASSLAQQPPLHFGNGTRLTVT.